The 15 T cell receptor beta chains below all came from one sample that was sequenced in a study of OX40 agonist ivuxolimab in advanced cancers. Generated by immunoSEQ multiplex PCR, the TCRdb table keeps only in-frame clones and is missing some. Of about 84,000 clones listed, approximately 85% were seen once; the top ten hold 0.22%. The sequences come from CD4+ or CD8+ T cells sorted from blood, collected in a trial of the OX40 agonist ivuxolimab. These receptors all stem from an adult with an advanced solid tumor such as melanoma, head and neck, liver or kidney cancer.

The rearrangement joins TRBV18 to TRBJ2-7; 7 bases map to TRBD2. This CDR3 has 14 residues. Trimming at V came to 3 bases and at J to 0 bases, leaving 2 bases not matched to a gene. Germline V CDR1 and CDR2: KGHSH, LQKENI. The CDR3 DNA reads TGTGCCAGCTCACCGGGCGGGAGCTCCTACGAGCAGTACTTC. It yields the protein CASSPGGSSYEQYF.

The V gene is TRBV5-3, the J gene TRBJ2-5, with 7 bases that match TRBD1. TRBV5-3 qualifies as an ORF whose function is uncertain. Unmatched junction bases numbered 4, after V lost 2 bases and J lost 3 bases. CDR3 size: 14 residues. CDR3 nucleotide sequence: TGTGCCAGAAGCTTCTCCGGGACAGAAGAGACCCAGTACTTC. It specifies CARSFSGTEETQYF.

The sample holds one count of this clone. The chain couples TRBV15 to TRBJ1-2; 9 bases line up with TRBD1. The V segment lost 0 bases and the J segment 8 bases; nucleotides outside the gene matches: 13. Germline loops: CDR1 LNHNV, CDR2 YYDKDF (reference sequence). The CDR3 spans 17 residues. The DNA for the CDR3 is TGTGCCACCAGCAGAGATTATTCGGGACAGGGTTTTGGCGGCTACACCTTC. Translated, it gives CATSRDYSGQGFGGYTF.

Details on this clone: An end of the junction does not agree with germline; a read error may underlie this. The chain couples TRBV7-9 to TRBJ1-2; D perhaps matches TRBD1 (5 bases). Germline V lookup: CDR1 SEHNR, CDR2 FQNEAQ (reference sequence). The CDR3 spans 15 residues. CDR3 bases: TGTGCCAGCAGCCTAGCACAGGCCGGAGGGTTGGGCTACACCTTC. It is translated as CASSLAQAGGLGYTF.

The chain employs TRBV7-2 and TRBJ2-1; 16 bases are shared with TRBD2. Germline V gene data show CDR1 as SGHTA and CDR2 as FQGNSA. The CDR3 extends over 18 amino acids. Trimming cost V 0 bases and J 7 bases; bases outside gene matches: 6. CDR3 protein: CASSLAGLAGGPRNEQFF. CDR3 nucleotides: TGTGCCAGCAGCTTAGCGGGACTAGCGGGGGGGCCGAGAAATGAGCAGTTCTTC.

The chain carries TRBV5-4 and TRBJ2-3, with 7 nucleotides matching TRBD1. The germline gives CDR1 SGHNT, CDR2 YYREEE (reference sequence). The CDR3 has 16 residues. V was clipped by 0 bases and J by 3 bases; unmatched bases: 7. The CDR3: CASSLEGTVPTDTQYF. The CDR3 region has the DNA TGTGCCAGCAGCTTGGAGGGGACAGTTCCAACAGATACGCAGTATTTT. Variable domain in full (rest from reference TRBV5-4 and TRBJ2-3): ETGVTQSPTHLIKTRGQQVTLRCSSQSGHNTVSWYQQALGQGPQFIFQYYREEENGRGNFPPRFSGLQFPNYSSELNVNALELDDSALYLCASSLEGTVPTDTQYFGPGTRLTVL.

This rearrangement joins TRBV5-1 to TRBJ2-5; unclear D gene. CDR3 length: 14 amino acids. CDR1 and CDR2 (germline): SGHRS, YFSETQ. V lost 0 bases and J 3 bases, leaving 9 bases between the germline ends. CDR3 sequence (DNA): TGCGCCAGCAGCTTGGAGACGATCGAAGAGACCCAGTACTTC. It yields the protein CASSLETIEETQYF. The complete variable domain, with remaining parts taken from reference TRBV5-1 and TRBJ2-5, reads KAGVTQTPRYLIKTRGQQVTLSCSPISGHRSVSWYQQTPGQGLQFLFEYFSETQRNKGNFPGRFSGRQFSNSRSEMNVSTLELGDSALYLCASSLETIEETQYFGPGTRLLVL.

This rearrangement joins TRBV11-2 to TRBJ2-3; possibly TRBD1 or TRBD2 for D (5 bases each). CDR1 and CDR2 from the germline V gene are SGHAT and FQNNGV. The CDR3 contains 17 residues. Trimming took 5 bases from V and 2 from J, leaving 20 bases between them. The CDR3 DNA follows: TGTGCCAGCAGCCAACAGGCTTCAGCGGCGGTCACAGATACGCAGTATTTT. Translating it yields CASSQQASAAVTDTQYF.

The CDR3 bases are TGTGCCTGGAGTGCGGGACTGACTAATGAAAAACTGTTTTTT. This translates into CAWSAGLTNEKLFF. The chain is built from TRBV30 and TRBJ1-4; D is perhaps TRBD1 (5 bases). This CDR3 has 14 amino acids. With 1 base removed from V and 2 bases from J, the gap between germline ends came to 8 bases. Per the germline V gene, CDR1 is GTSNPN and CDR2 is SVGIG (reference sequence).

V gene TRBV5-1 combines with J gene TRBJ2-3; maybe TRBD2 (6 bases). The CDR3 extends over 15 amino acids. Germline CDR1 is SGHRS and CDR2 is YFSETQ. With 4 bases removed from V and 4 bases from J, the gap between germline ends came to 16 bases. The CDR3 DNA is TGCGCCAGCAGCAAAACGGGGGTAACGGCAGATACGCAGTATTTT. Its translation is CASSKTGVTADTQYF.

The chain carries TRBV15 and TRBJ2-1; D gene unclear. Germline V CDR1 and CDR2: LNHNV, YYDKDF (reference sequence). CDR3 length: 12 amino acids. The V end was cut by 0 bases, the J end by 13 bases, with 10 bases between. In DNA form, the CDR3 reads TGTGCCACCAGCAGAGAGCCCCCCCAACAGTTCTTC. Translating it yields CATSREPPQQFF.

The J gene is TRBJ1-1, the V gene TRBV18, with 7 bases matching TRBD1. Germline V CDR1 and CDR2: KGHSH, LQKENI. The CDR3 consists of 14 residues. V gave up 8 bases and J gave up 1 base; unmatched junction bases: 7. Here the CDR3 DNA reads TGTGCCAGCCTACCGGGACAGAAGAACACTGAAGCTTTCTTT. Amino acids: CASLPGQKNTEAFF.

J is TRBJ1-5 and V is TRBV27, with no clear D. Germline CDR1 and CDR2: MNHEY and SMNVEV (reference sequence). The CDR3 has 14 amino acids. Trimming removed 6 bases at V and 6 bases at J, with 15 bases between. The DNA for the CDR3 is TGTGCCAGCAGCCTAATGGGGTATGTTCAGCCCCAGCATTTT. Translating it yields CASSLMGYVQPQHF.

The chain joins TRBV5-5 to TRBJ1-4; D remains unclear. The ends were cut back, 0 bases at V and 5 bases at J, with 5 bases in the middle. The CDR3 is 13 amino acids. Per germline, CDR1 SGHKS and CDR2 YYEKEE (reference sequence). This CDR3 reads CASSLALNEKLFF. CDR3 DNA sequence: TGTGCCAGCAGCTTGGCTCTGAATGAAAAACTGTTTTTT.

The rearrangement links TRBV19 to TRBJ2-5, with 7 bases fitting TRBD2. V dropped 3 bases and J dropped 6; count of bases not matched to a gene: 19. The CDR3 sequence is 18 residues long. Germline-derived CDR1 and CDR2 are LNHDA and SQIVND (reference sequence). The CDR3 DNA follows: TGTGCCAGTAGTATGTTATGGTCTGGAGGCGGGAGTGTGAAGACCCAGTACTTC. Its protein is CASSMLWSGGGSVKTQYF.